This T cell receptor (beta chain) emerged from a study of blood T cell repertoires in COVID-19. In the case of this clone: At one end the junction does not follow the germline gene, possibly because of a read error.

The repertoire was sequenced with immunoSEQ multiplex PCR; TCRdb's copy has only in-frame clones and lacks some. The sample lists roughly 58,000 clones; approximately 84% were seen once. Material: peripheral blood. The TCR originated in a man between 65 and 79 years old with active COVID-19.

The CDR3 spells CASSYSRMNTEAFF. CDR3 in DNA: TGTGCCAGCAGCTACTCCCGTATGAACACTGAAGCTTTCTTT. This chain joins TRBV6-5 and TRBJ1-1; no definite D call. The germline gives CDR1 MNHEY, CDR2 SVGAGI. The length of the CDR3 is 14 residues.